Given below is one T cell receptor (beta chain) in context. Antigen: not known. Germline V CDR1 and CDR2: SGHRS, YFSETQ. The CDR3 contains 14 residues. TCRdb's copy holds only in-frame clones and misses some; the assay was immunoSEQ multiplex PCR. The sample consists of about 59,000 clones, roughly 87% of them appearing once. The data stem from a study of a mutant IDH1 vaccine in newly diagnosed glioma. Across the study: Patients got radiotherapy, temozolomide, or both beforehand, and most got both.

Whole-study results and caveats: Apparently unrelated to pseudoprogression were changes in the top peripheral T cell clonotypes. Evidence of vaccine-induced immune responses was documented in 80% to 95% of patients.

Documented time point: week 47, end of study. Mutant IDH1 20-mer peptide, at 300 ug, made up each vaccine dose, with topical imiquimod. In every donor, the tumor was a new WHO grade 3 or 4 IDH1-mutant, ATRX-lost astrocytoma. This rearrangement joins TRBV5-1 to TRBJ2-5, with 8 bases that match TRBD1. The J call is uncertain, as TRBJ2-7 better fits the DNA end. Source: PBMCs, taken from a glioma patient whose treatment included an IDH1 peptide vaccine. The TCR comes from a man younger than 40 with glioma. The CDR3 sequence: CASSAGQGAYEQYF. CDR3 in DNA: TGCGCCAGCAGCGCAGGACAGGGCGCCTACGAGCAGTACTTC.